These 11 T cell receptor beta chains were all obtained from the same sample, sequenced in a study of CD8 T cells in ankylosing spondylitis. Regarding the study as a whole: It appeared that ankylosing spondylitis blood was characterized by a TCR beta motif of about eight highly homologous variants.

These receptors have no known antigen. Using its own MiXCR run on the 5' RACE reads, TCRdb lists one record per CDR3 protein. The table includes 390,000 or so distinct CDR3 sequences, about a fifth detected once. Source material: blood, either unsorted or a sorted T cell fraction (not recorded which). The receptors shown here come from a male donor with ankylosing spondylitis.

The chain carries TRBV5-1 and TRBJ2-3; TRBD2 is a possible D gene (6 bases). Germline CDR1 SGHRS, CDR2 YFSETQ. V lost 7 bases and J lost 1, with 13 bases in between. This CDR3 has 14 residues. Here the CDR3 DNA reads TGCGCCAGCCCCCTAGGGGAGGGCACAGATACGCAGTATTTT. Amino acids: CASPLGEGTDTQYF.

V and J are TRBV21-1 and TRBJ1-1; the DNA was not compared with TRBD1, the D call given in the table. TRBV21-1 is labeled a pseudogene. The CDR3 runs to 18 residues. The CDR3 coding sequence is TGTGCCAGCAGTCACACAAAGACAGGGGGCGCCTTGGGCACTGAAGCTTTCTTT. This sequence encodes CASSHTKTGGALGTEAFF.

The V gene is TRBV7-9, the J gene TRBJ2-1; D is unclear. The CDR3 has 17 residues. Trimming shortened V by 8 bases and J by 0 bases, and 20 bases separated the two germline ends. Germline-derived CDR1 and CDR2 are SEHNR and FQNEAQ (reference sequence). The CDR3 reads CASGLARYIGSYNEQFF. CDR3 in DNA: TGTGCCAGCGGTTTAGCCCGATACATAGGCTCCTACAATGAGCAGTTCTTC.

Remarks on this clonotype: The junction departs from germline at one end; a sequencing error may be responsible. The J gene is TRBJ2-7, the V gene TRBV20-1, with 8 bases lining up with TRBD2. There are 15 residues in the CDR3. CDR1 DFQATT and CDR2 SNEGSKA come from the germline V gene (reference sequence). The CDR3 DNA is TGCAGTGCTAGAGATCCCAGCGGGAGTCCCCACGATCAGTACTTC. It is translated as CSARDPSGSPHDQYF.

This clonotype came up a few times. The CDR3 DNA follows: TGTGCCAGCAGTTTAGAGTGGATAGCCAACCACGAGCAGTACTTC. It translates to CASSLEWIANHEQYF. The J gene is TRBJ2-7, the V gene TRBV12-3 or TRBV12-4; unclear D gene. Trimming took 1 base from V and 5 from J, leaving 15 bases between them. This CDR3 is 15 amino acids long.

The genes are TRBV7-9 and TRBJ2-6; D unresolved. V shed 5 bases and J shed 0 bases, with 8 bases lying between them. Germline values: CDR1 SEHNR, CDR2 FQNEAQ (reference sequence). This CDR3 is built from 15 residues. CDR3 sequence (DNA): TGTGCCAGCAGCCCGACCCGCTCTGGGGCCAACGTCCTGACTTTC. The encoded protein is CASSPTRSGANVLTF.

The V gene is TRBV6-2 or TRBV6-3, the J gene TRBJ2-2; the D is unclear. Germline V gene sequence: CDR1 MNHEY, CDR2 SVGEGT. This CDR3 has 20 residues. V gave up 2 bases and J gave up 4 bases, with 26 bases separating them. The CDR3 nucleotides are TGTGCCAGCAGTTACCCGGTCGAGGCCAGCGCTCGAGTGGGCACCGGGGAGCTGTTTTTT. Translating gives CASSYPVEASARVGTGELFF.

In this sample, this clonotype turned up many times. The chain joins TRBV29-1 to TRBJ2-2; D perhaps matches TRBD2 (6 bases). The V end lost 6 bases, the J end lost 1 base, and 15 bases lay between the germline ends. The CDR3 is 15 residues long. Per the germline V gene, CDR1 is SQVTM and CDR2 is ANQGSEA. The CDR3 reads CSVTQGSGNTGELFF. CDR3 coding DNA: TGCAGCGTCACACAAGGTAGCGGGAACACCGGGGAGCTGTTTTTT.

This clonotype was seen a single time. The V and J genes are TRBV6-5 and TRBJ2-7, with 10 positions matching TRBD1. Germline values: CDR1 MNHEY, CDR2 SVGAGI. Trimming removed 0 bases from V and 7 bases from J; junction bases left unmatched: 3. The CDR3 sequence is 14 residues long. Here the CDR3 DNA reads TGTGCCAGCAGTTACTCTGGGACAGGGGATGAGCAGTACTTC. Its translation: CASSYSGTGDEQYF.

This clonotype was picked up a small number of times. This chain links TRBV20-1 with TRBJ2-3; maybe TRBD2 (6 bases). Germline values: CDR1 DFQATT, CDR2 SNEGSKA (reference sequence). The ends were cut back, 5 bases at V and 2 bases at J, with 14 bases in the middle. CDR3 length: 14 residues. In DNA form, the CDR3 reads TGCAGTGCTCGACCCGGGGGAACCACAGATACGCAGTATTTT. Its translation: CSARPGGTTDTQYF.

This clonotype has just a few counts. This rearrangement joins TRBV20-1 to TRBJ2-5; 12 bases are shared with TRBD2. V shed 6 bases and J 5 bases; nucleotides not matched to a gene: 13. CDR3 length: 16 residues. Germline V lookup: CDR1 DFQATT, CDR2 SNEGSKA (reference sequence). The DNA of the CDR3 is TGCAGTGCCACCCCTCCGACTAGCGGGAGTGGGGAGACCCAGTACTTC. It translates to CSATPPTSGSGETQYF.